Listed below are T cell receptor beta chains from one sample, sequenced in a study of T-cell reconstitution after alpha-beta-depleted transplantation in children. TCRdb called the PCR reads again in MiXCR, with one record for every CDR3 protein. This sample has roughly 420,000 distinct CDR3 sequences; about 17% occur once, and the top ten carry roughly 27%. The material was PBMCs, mostly from graft donor cells, obtained 360 days after TCRalphabeta/CD19-depleted stem cell transplant. The receptor source for this set is a boy in the first two years of life who had a stem cell transplant for Wiskott-Aldrich syndrome, so the T cells may come from the graft donor. CDR3s leave out the opening cysteine and the closing phenylalanine or tryptophan.

TRBV2 ASTGHPSGEQY
TRBV16 ASSHSPGTAYEQY
TRBV4-3 ASSQGRGRNTQY
TRBV5-1 ASSSPTSGRTYEQY
TRBV3-1 ASSQEGTGAYGYT
TRBV20-1 SASTGIGETQY
TRBV20-1 SARDKGTSPGGYT
TRBV20-1 SARGGLGAGIQETQY
TRBV7-9 ASSHATGGTDTQY
TRBV5-1 ASSLIQNYGYT
TRBV12-3/TRBV12-4 ASSSTSGGRNEQF
TRBV29-1 SVEDSPGQQETQY
TRBV12-3/TRBV12-4 ASSLGTGTKETQY
TRBV18 ASSPPLGRRAKNIQY
TRBV11-2 ASTKISSGRYYEQY
TRBV5-1 ASSLQRGKYNEQF
TRBV4-2 ASSQGLAGVKESTDTQY
TRBV7-2 ASSFSGNQETQY
TRBV12-3/TRBV12-4 ASSSGGNSPLH
TRBV12-3/TRBV12-4 ASRKTSGRATGELF
TRBV6-5 ASSYLRIPYNEQF
TRBV6-1 ASSPGTGANEQF
TRBV25-1 ASSESGRGLKTGELF
TRBV2 ATEQGLNYGYT
TRBV3-1 ASSHRTGLAGYNEQF
TRBV5-1 ASSQKPTRRRTDTQY
TRBV24-1 ATSDSAGPYEQY
TRBV6-5 ASMRGTEAF
TRBV7-8 ASSLSQVDEQY
TRBV12-3/TRBV12-4 ASSRLDCEQY
TRBV29-1 SVGQGRADTQY
TRBV29-1 SVEGQETSGANVLT
TRBV19 ASREWDTQY
TRBV4-3 ASSQEGQGPYEQY
TRBV5-5 ASSLRSGPGNTGELF
TRBV20-1 SAKISYTEAF
TRBV20-1 SARGDPGYYNEQF
TRBV12-3/TRBV12-4 ASSFGFELAGVSNEQF
TRBV5-1 ASSLDLRVNEQF
TRBV12-3/TRBV12-4 ASSLGFAWKNTEAF
TRBV15 ATSRDRDSVAYEQY
TRBV18 ASSPGRVADTQY
TRBV5-1 ASSWDLIQETQY
TRBV7-2 ASSLPLAGEKLF
TRBV6-2/TRBV6-3 ASIQRGLGSYNEQF
TRBV6-2/TRBV6-3 ASSYPLAGGWSSYNEQF
TRBV6-1 ASSPPLGPGANVLT
TRBV5-1 ASSLRQGAGNWELF
TRBV19 ASSPRGAGYT
TRBV24-1 ATSAGLSKETQY
TRBV29-1 SVGNLAGATDTQY
TRBV12-3/TRBV12-4 ASSPQRLTGSGIQY
TRBV10-2 ASSERGRTDTQY
TRBV12-3/TRBV12-4 ASSPSGRRVYEQY
TRBV27 ASSLLGTGIVYEQY
TRBV18 ASSPYRTGGGTDTQY